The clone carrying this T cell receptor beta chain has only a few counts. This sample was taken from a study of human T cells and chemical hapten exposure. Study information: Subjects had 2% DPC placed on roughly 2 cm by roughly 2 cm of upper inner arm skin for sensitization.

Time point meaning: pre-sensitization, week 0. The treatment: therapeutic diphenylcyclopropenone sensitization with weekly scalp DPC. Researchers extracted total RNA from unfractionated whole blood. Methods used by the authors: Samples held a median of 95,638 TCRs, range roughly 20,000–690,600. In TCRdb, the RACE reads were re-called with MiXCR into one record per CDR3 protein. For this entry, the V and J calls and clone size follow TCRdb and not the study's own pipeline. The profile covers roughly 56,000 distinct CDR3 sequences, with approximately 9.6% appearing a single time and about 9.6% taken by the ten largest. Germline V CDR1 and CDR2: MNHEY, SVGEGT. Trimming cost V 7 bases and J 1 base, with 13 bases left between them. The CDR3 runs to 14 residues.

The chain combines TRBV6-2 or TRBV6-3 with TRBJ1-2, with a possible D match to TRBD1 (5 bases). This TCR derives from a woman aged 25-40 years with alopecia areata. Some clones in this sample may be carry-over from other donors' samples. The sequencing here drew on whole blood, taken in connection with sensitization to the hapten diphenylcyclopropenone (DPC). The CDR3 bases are TGTGCCAGCACCCAGGATGGGGGTAACTATGGCTACACCTTC. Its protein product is CASTQDGGNYGYTF.